The 22 T cell receptor beta chains below were found in one sample sequenced in a study of T-cell memory formation after mild COVID-19. Each CDR3 protein gets one entry after TCRdb re-called the 5' RACE reads with MiXCR. Among under 300,000 distinct CDR3 sequences listed, 8.5% to 9.5% were seen once. The sample comprised PBMCs or a T cell subset sorted from them (not recorded which). These receptors all stem from a man younger than 35 who had mild COVID-19 (a few samples of this study predate the infection). Cell type and time point are not known.

The chain is built from TRBV11-2 and TRBJ1-3; TRBD1 is a possible D gene (5 bases). V was shortened by 5 bases and J by 2 bases, with 16 bases between the two germline ends. Germline values: CDR1 SGHAT, CDR2 FQNNGV. The CDR3 spans 16 residues. The CDR3 DNA is TGTGCCAGCAGCATAGGGTTCGGGACGGCTGGAAACACCATATATTTT. This gives the protein CASSIGFGTAGNTIYF.

The V call is TRBV4-2, the J call TRBJ2-7; D unclear. The V and J ends lost 6 bases and 6 bases respectively, with 12 bases between them. Germline V gives CDR1 LGHNA, CDR2 YNFKEQ. This CDR3 spans 12 amino acids. The CDR3 coding sequence is TGTGCCAGCAGTTTTAGGGTCTCCGAGCAGTACTTC. This codes for CASSFRVSEQYF.

The chain employs TRBV4-3 and TRBJ1-4, with D unclear. V was shortened by 0 bases and J by 5 bases, with 10 bases between the two germline ends. Germline loops: CDR1 LGHNA, CDR2 YSLEER. The CDR3 contains 15 residues. CDR3: CASSQDLARNEKLFF. DNA for the CDR3: TGCGCCAGCAGCCAAGATCTGGCCCGAAATGAAAAACTGTTTTTT.

This clonotype was counted only a few times. V is TRBV6-5 and J is TRBJ1-6; TRBD1 is a possible D gene (5 bases). The CDR3 length is 16 residues. Between the trimmed V and J ends, which lost 0 bases and 5 bases, there was a span of 11 bases. Germline CDR1 MNHEY, CDR2 SVGAGI. CDR3 bases: TGTGCCAGCAGTTACTCATGGTCAGGGAATAATTCACCCCTCCACTTT. This translates into CASSYSWSGNNSPLHF.

The table lists this clonotype with a few counts. The chain has TRBV19 and TRBJ2-1; D gene uncertain. The CDR3 covers 14 residues. Germline-derived CDR1 and CDR2 are LNHDA and SQIVND (reference sequence). V shed 3 bases and J shed 5 bases, with 11 bases lying between them. CDR3 amino acids: CASSIGNTNNEQFF. CDR3 sequence (DNA): TGTGCCAGTAGTATTGGGAATACCAACAATGAGCAGTTCTTC.

There are many counts of this clonotype. This sequence joins TRBV6-1 and TRBJ1-2; no reliable D call. V lost 1 base and J 7 bases, leaving 13 bases between the germline ends. CDR3 size: 14 residues. Germline CDR1 reads MNHNS; CDR2 reads SASEGT. Written as DNA, the CDR3 is TGTGCCAGCAGTGAAGTTCTGGTACCCTTTGGCTACACCTTC. This codes for CASSEVLVPFGYTF.

The chain has TRBV10-3 and TRBJ2-6; 7 bases are a match to TRBD1. The CDR3 sequence is 14 residues long. Germline CDR1 and CDR2: ENHRY and SYGVKD. The V segment lost 7 bases and the J segment 2 bases; nucleotides outside the gene matches: 2. The CDR3 sequence: CAITGTAGANVLTF. The DNA for the CDR3 is TGTGCCATCACCGGGACAGCTGGGGCCAACGTCCTGACTTTC.

The chain combines TRBV20-1 with TRBJ1-2, with D tentatively TRBD1 (5 bases). The V and J ends lost 5 bases and 2 bases respectively, with 12 bases between them. The CDR3 has 13 residues. Germline V gene sequence: CDR1 DFQATT, CDR2 SNEGSKA (reference sequence). CDR3 sequence: CSALDTTNYGYTF. The CDR3 region has the DNA TGCAGTGCTTTGGACACCACCAACTATGGCTACACCTTC.

A single count supports this clonotype. This sequence joins TRBV11-2 and TRBJ1-3; D is undetermined. This CDR3 has 11 residues. Trimming took off 2 bases at V and 7 bases at J, with 3 bases between the two ends. Germline assignment: CDR1 SGHAT and CDR2 FQNNGV. The CDR3 DNA follows: TGTGCCAGCAGCTTACGGAACACCATATATTTT. Amino acids: CASSLRNTIYF. Looking up the rest from reference TRBV11-2 and TRBJ1-3 gives the full variable domain: EAGVAQSPRYKIIEKRQSVAFWCNPISGHATLYWYQQILGQGPKLLIQFQNNGVVDDSQLPKDRFSAERLKGVDSTLKIQPAKLEDSAVYLCASSLRNTIYFGEGSWLTVV.

This clonotype was seen a handful of times. The J gene is TRBJ1-2, the V gene TRBV6-5; the D is unclear. V was shortened by 0 bases and J by 7 bases, with 15 bases between the two germline ends. The CDR3 totals 15 residues. Germline V gives CDR1 MNHEY, CDR2 SVGAGI. The chain's CDR3 is CASSYSSPGSGGYTF. The DNA for the CDR3 is TGTGCCAGCAGTTACTCGTCACCAGGCTCGGGTGGCTACACCTTC.

V usage is TRBV7-9 and J usage is TRBJ2-1, with D perhaps assigned TRBD1 or TRBD2 (5 bases each). This CDR3 has 14 amino acids. Looked up from germline, CDR1 is SEHNR and CDR2 is FQNEAQ (reference sequence). V was pared by 1 base and J by 4 bases, with 8 bases between. CDR3 sequence: CASSLGGRYNEQFF. CDR3 nucleotide sequence: TGTGCCAGCAGCTTAGGGGGACGGTACAATGAGCAGTTCTTC.

This clonotype was counted at least ten times. The chain recombines TRBV5-1 with TRBJ2-5, with 10 bases lining up with TRBD2. The CDR3 consists of 17 residues. The V gene's germline CDR1 is SGHRS and CDR2 YFSETQ. V was pared by 3 bases and J by 5 bases, with 13 bases of the junction left unmatched. The CDR3 is CASSSGLAAPGGETQYF. Here the CDR3 DNA reads TGCGCCAGCAGCTCCGGACTAGCGGCCCCTGGGGGGGAGACCCAGTACTTC.

This chain connects TRBV15 to TRBJ2-7; D is perhaps TRBD1 (5 bases). V lost 0 bases and J lost 5, with 5 bases in between. Germline CDR1 is LNHNV and CDR2 is YYDKDF (reference sequence). This CDR3 contains 12 residues. CDR3 protein: CATSRDRDEQYV. CDR3 bases: TGTGCCACCAGCAGAGACAGGGACGAGCAGTACGTC.

CDR3 DNA sequence: TGCGCCAGCAGCTTGGATCATGCGGCGTCTCGTCCTGAGCAGTTCTTC. It encodes CASSLDHAASRPEQFF. The chain has TRBV5-1 and TRBJ2-1, with no clear D. Trimming pared 0 bases from V and 9 bases from J, leaving 19 bases between. Germline V lookup: CDR1 SGHRS, CDR2 YFSETQ. This CDR3 comprises 16 residues.

This clonotype was recorded a few times. V gene TRBV5-1 combines with J gene TRBJ2-7, with D unresolved. The V gene lost 4 bases and the J gene lost 6 bases, with 14 bases spanning the gap. The CDR3 consists of 13 residues. In germline, CDR1 is SGHRS, CDR2 YFSETQ. The DNA for the CDR3 is TGCGCCAGCAGCGTAAGACCTGGTAGCGAGCAGTACGTC. This encodes CASSVRPGSEQYV.

This clonotype has a handful of counts. The V and J genes are TRBV9 and TRBJ2-1; 8 nucleotides agree with TRBD1. The CDR3 runs 15 residues. The J segment lost 11 bases and the V segment lost 4 bases, leaving 14 bases of the junction unmatched. CDR1 is SGDLS and CDR2 is YYNGEE in the germline V gene. CDR3 in DNA: TGTGCCAGCAGCATCGGACAGGGTCGAGGGCCCAAGCAGTTCTTC. Encoded protein: CASSIGQGRGPKQFF.

This clonotype was counted only a few times. The chain uses TRBV9 and TRBJ2-1, with 10 bases lining up with TRBD2. Germline loops: CDR1 SGDLS, CDR2 YYNGEE. The V and J ends lost 3 bases and 10 bases, in that order; junction bases with no gene match: 10. The length of the CDR3 is 15 residues. The CDR3: CASSGVLAGAGEQFF. DNA of the CDR3: TGTGCCAGCAGCGGGGTCCTAGCGGGGGCGGGGGAGCAGTTCTTC.

This clonotype was counted ten times or more. The chain employs TRBV20-1 and TRBJ2-2; 9 positions agree with TRBD2. The junction had 4 bases not matched to a gene; V was cut back by 4 bases and J by 4 bases. Germline V lookup: CDR1 DFQATT, CDR2 SNEGSKA (reference sequence). The CDR3 is 14 amino acids. CDR3 amino acids: CSATSGALTGELFF. The CDR3 DNA reads TGCAGTGCTACTAGCGGGGCGCTCACCGGGGAGCTGTTTTTT.

This clonotype was counted a few times. The chain is built from TRBV3-1 and TRBJ1-1; a weak D match, TRBD1 (5 bases). The V gene lost 0 bases and the J gene lost 1 base, with 6 bases spanning the gap. Germline assignment: CDR1 LGHDT and CDR2 YNNKEL (reference sequence). The CDR3 extends over 14 amino acids. Written as DNA, the CDR3 is TGTGCCAGCAGCCAAGAGACAGAGAACACTGAAGCTTTCTTT. Translating gives CASSQETENTEAFF.

The chain employs TRBV20-1 and TRBJ1-3; D is unresolved. The CDR3 extends over 13 amino acids. Germline assignment: CDR1 DFQATT and CDR2 SNEGSKA (reference sequence). V shed 3 bases and J shed 3 bases, with 9 bases lying between them. The CDR3 bases are TGCAGTGCTAGGGCGAGTGATGGAAACACCATATATTTT. This encodes CSARASDGNTIYF.

This clonotype was counted only a few times. J is TRBJ2-7 and V is TRBV7-2; D may be TRBD1 (6 bases). V lost 5 bases to trimming and J lost 3 bases, with 17 bases between them. CDR3 size: 15 residues. Germline CDR1 is SGHTA and CDR2 is FQGNSA. This CDR3 reads CASSISGQGYYEQYV. CDR3 nucleotide sequence: TGTGCCAGCAGCATCTCGGGGCAGGGGTACTACGAGCAGTACGTC.

The chain carries TRBV5-6 and TRBJ2-5, with unresolved D. The V end was cut by 3 bases, the J end by 5 bases, with 11 bases between. This CDR3 region has 13 residues. Germline CDR1 SGHDT, CDR2 YYEEEE. CDR3 sequence: CASSYPLVETQYF. CDR3 sequence (DNA): TGTGCCAGCAGCTACCCTCTAGTGGAGACCCAGTACTTC.